In its sample, the clone carrying this T cell receptor (beta chain) was seen a few times. CDR1 SGHRS and CDR2 YFSETQ come from the germline V gene. The CDR3 extends over 14 amino acids. With 2 bases clipped from V and 7 bases from J, the junction kept 4 bases outside the gene matches. The entry originates in a study of blood T cells in healthy people across ages. A second PCR of roughly 7 to 11 cycles used a sample-barcoded 5' primer and a J-beta primer mix. One entry per CDR3 protein results from TCRdb running MiXCR on the 5' RACE reads. Of 600,000 to 800,000 distinct CDR3 sequences in the sample, 20% to 25% were seen once.

V usage is TRBV5-1 and J usage is TRBJ2-5; TRBD2 matches 11 bases. The source material was blood. The receptor comes from a man between 65 and 85 years old in good health. CDR3 protein: CASSFTSGSLTQYF. As DNA, the CDR3 is TGCGCCAGCAGCTTCACTAGCGGGAGTTTGACCCAGTACTTC.